Shown below are 28 T cell receptor beta chains from a single sample sequenced in a study of neurological immune-mediated disorders. TCRdb redid the calling of the 5' RACE reads with MiXCR, one entry per CDR3 protein. Of 20,000 to 25,000 distinct CDR3 sequences in the sample, around 15% were seen once. The sequenced sample was PBMCs. The receptors derive from a female donor with HTLV-1-associated myelopathy (HAM/TSP).

This clonotype was observed at least ten times. The chain is built from TRBV7-9 and TRBJ2-1; D call uncertain. CDR1 SEHNR and CDR2 FQNEAQ come from the germline V gene (reference sequence). The CDR3 runs 11 residues. V gave up 0 bases and J gave up 6 bases, with 0 bases separating them. The CDR3 here is CASSLANEQFF. The CDR3 bases are TGTGCCAGCAGCTTAGCCAATGAGCAGTTCTTC.

This clonotype is medium-sized within its sample. The genes are TRBV12-3 or TRBV12-4 and TRBJ1-4; perhaps TRBD1 as D (5 bases). CDR3 size: 13 residues. The V end was cut by 6 bases, the J end by 6 bases, with 11 bases between. The chain's CDR3 is CASSGGADEKLFF. In DNA form, the CDR3 reads TGTGCCAGCAGCGGTGGGGCTGATGAAAAACTGTTTTTT.

The table lists this clonotype with many counts. The chain uses TRBV5-1 and TRBJ1-4; 9 bases agree with TRBD1. Germline V gene lookup returns CDR1 SGHRS and CDR2 YFSETQ. The V gene end was trimmed by 2 bases and the J gene end by 7 bases; junction bases not matched to a gene: 6. CDR3 length: 15 residues. CDR3 sequence: CASSLTGGEGEKLFF. The CDR3 DNA follows: TGCGCCAGCAGCTTAACAGGGGGCGAAGGTGAAAAACTGTTTTTT.

This clonotype was found many times. The rearrangement joins TRBV7-2 to TRBJ1-4, with TRBD1 matching over 7 bases. V gave up 4 bases and J gave up 6 bases; unmatched junction bases: 8. The CDR3 is 15 residues long. Looked up from germline, CDR1 is SGHTA and CDR2 is FQGNSA. CDR3 coding DNA: TGTGCCAGCAGCTCTACGGGACAGACCCATGAAAAACTGTTTTTT. Translation: CASSSTGQTHEKLFF.

The table lists this clonotype with many counts. This chain connects TRBV6-5 to TRBJ1-2; D uncertain. V lost 0 bases to trimming and J lost 4 bases, with 12 bases between them. This CDR3 is 15 amino acids long. Germline lookup yields CDR1 MNHEY and CDR2 SVGAGI. The CDR3 DNA is TGTGCCAGCAGTTACTCCGGTATGGGTGGCTATGGCTACACCTTC. Residues: CASSYSGMGGYGYTF.

This clonotype was detected ten times or more. The rearrangement uses TRBV11-2 and TRBJ1-5; D unresolved. CDR3 length equals 13 residues. Per germline, CDR1 SGHAT and CDR2 FQNNGV. V was trimmed by 3 bases and J by 2 bases, leaving 5 bases between them. The CDR3 loop reads CASSLAGNQPQHF. The DNA for the CDR3 is TGTGCCAGCAGCTTGGCAGGCAATCAGCCCCAGCATTTT.

In its sample, this clonotype was seen many times. The chain is built from TRBV12-3 or TRBV12-4 and TRBJ2-1; D possibly uses TRBD1 or TRBD2 (5 bases each). The CDR3 is 16 residues long. V gave up 5 bases and J gave up 2 bases, with 16 bases separating them. The CDR3 loop reads CASSPDPGLAYNEQFF. CDR3 DNA: TGTGCCAGCAGTCCCGACCCGGGGCTAGCCTACAATGAGCAGTTCTTC.

This clonotype showed up many times. This sequence joins TRBV5-1 and TRBJ2-7; D not certain. V dropped 4 bases and J dropped 4 bases, with 9 bases sitting between them. The CDR3 extends over 12 amino acids. CDR1 is SGHRS and CDR2 is YFSETQ in the germline V gene. In DNA form, the CDR3 reads TGCGCCAGCAGCCTTACAAGATACGAGCAGTACTTC. The encoded protein is CASSLTRYEQYF.

There are many counts of this clonotype. The CDR3 spells CASSQNGLANEQYF. The CDR3 coding sequence is TGTGCCAGCAGCCAAAACGGACTAGCAAACGAGCAGTACTTC. The chain combines TRBV3-1 with TRBJ2-7; 8 bases agree with TRBD2. The CDR3 runs 14 residues. J gave up 5 bases and V 2 bases, and 5 bases lay outside the gene matches. Germline CDR1 reads LGHDT; CDR2 reads YNNKEL (reference sequence).

This clonotype is medium-sized within its sample. The rearrangement uses TRBV15 and TRBJ2-7; 14 nucleotides line up with TRBD2. Germline loops: CDR1 LNHNV, CDR2 YYDKDF (reference sequence). The V and J ends lost 1 base and 4 bases, in that order; junction bases with no gene match: 3. CDR3 length: 16 residues. CDR3 in DNA: TGTGCCACCAGCAGAGGGGGGACTAGCGGGAGTTACGAGCAGTACTTC. Protein product: CATSRGGTSGSYEQYF.

This clonotype occurred many times. V usage is TRBV5-4 and J usage is TRBJ2-3; weak D call: TRBD1 (6 bases). CDR1 is SGHNT, CDR2 YYREEE, per germline (reference sequence). The CDR3 sequence is 16 residues long. V lost 4 bases, J lost 6 bases, and 21 bases lay in between. This chain's CDR3 is CASSPSRAGATDTQYF. CDR3 coding DNA: TGTGCCAGCAGCCCCTCGAGGGCAGGGGCGACGGATACGCAGTATTTT.

This clonotype occurred many times. This rearrangement joins TRBV20-1 to TRBJ2-3, with 9 positions matching TRBD1. This CDR3 has 15 amino acids. V was pared by 3 bases and J by 5 bases, with 9 bases of the junction left unmatched. CDR1 DFQATT and CDR2 SNEGSKA come from the germline V gene (reference sequence). The CDR3 loop reads CSASADRGPQDTQYF. The CDR3 nucleotides read TGCAGTGCTAGTGCGGACAGGGGCCCTCAAGATACGCAGTATTTT.

This clonotype was counted ten times or more. The V call is TRBV20-1, the J call TRBJ1-4, with D maybe TRBD1 (5 bases). Germline CDR1 is DFQATT and CDR2 is SNEGSKA (reference sequence). V gave up 0 bases and J gave up 9 bases, with 8 bases separating them. The CDR3 extends over 12 amino acids. CDR3 loop: CSARDQGQKLFF. CDR3 in DNA: TGCAGTGCTAGAGATCAGGGTCAAAAACTGTTTTTT.

There are many counts of this clonotype. J is TRBJ2-2 and V is TRBV15, with D tentatively TRBD2 (6 bases). Per the germline V gene, CDR1 is LNHNV and CDR2 is YYDKDF (reference sequence). The V end was cut by 7 bases, the J end by 6 bases, with 18 bases between. The CDR3 spans 15 residues. This CDR3 is CATMGSGVVAGELFF. CDR3 DNA sequence: TGTGCCACCATGGGCTCGGGGGTTGTAGCCGGGGAGCTGTTTTTT.

This clonotype was recorded many times. The J gene is TRBJ2-3, the V gene TRBV5-1; D is possibly TRBD1 (6 bases). CDR1 is SGHRS and CDR2 is YFSETQ in the germline V gene. The CDR3 runs to 14 residues. V was trimmed by 2 bases and J by 4 bases, leaving 11 bases between them. CDR3 nucleotides: TGCGCCAGCAGCTTTTGGCAGGGGTCAGATACGCAGTATTTT. Its protein is CASSFWQGSDTQYF.

The count of this clonotype is one. The chain links TRBV6-5 to TRBJ2-2; possible D gene TRBD2, 6 bases. From germline, CDR1 is MNHEY and CDR2 SVGAGI. CDR3 length: 15 amino acids. V gave up 6 bases and J gave up 4 bases, with 15 bases separating them. The CDR3 DNA reads as TGTGCCAGCAGCTTACAACTAGCTGGCACCGGGGAGCTGTTTTTT. Protein sequence: CASSLQLAGTGELFF.

The chain carries TRBV20-1 and TRBJ1-3; D not resolved. The germline V gene has CDR1 DFQATT and CDR2 SNEGSKA (reference sequence). This CDR3 has 11 residues. Deletions cut 2 bases from V and 4 bases from J, with 3 bases between. The CDR3 reads CSARQGNTIYF. Written as DNA, the CDR3 is TGCAGTGCTAGACAGGGAAACACCATATATTTT.

This clonotype was counted ten times or more. This chain connects TRBV5-1 to TRBJ2-1; TRBD2 aligns across 11 bases. The CDR3 runs 15 residues. CDR1 is SGHRS, CDR2 YFSETQ, per germline. V dropped 4 bases and J dropped 9; count of bases not matched to a gene: 9. The CDR3 DNA reads TGCGCCAGCAGCACGACTAGCGGGAAGAGTGGTGAGCAGTTCTTC. The encoded protein is CASSTTSGKSGEQFF.

This clonotype showed up many times. The chain carries TRBV10-3 and TRBJ1-2, with unresolved D. The CDR3 spans 12 residues. Germline V CDR1 and CDR2: ENHRY, SYGVKD. V lost 2 bases to trimming and J lost 2 bases, with 3 bases between them. The CDR3 here is CAISEDNYGYTF. The CDR3 bases are TGTGCCATCAGTGAGGACAACTATGGCTACACCTTC.

The sample holds many counts of this clonotype. The CDR3 DNA follows: TGTGCCAGCAGCCAACAGGGAGGGACCCAGTACTTC. Translating it yields CASSQQGGTQYF. The chain links TRBV3-1 to TRBJ2-5; D may be TRBD2 (6 bases). Trimming stripped 2 bases from V and 7 bases from J, with 8 bases between. CDR1 LGHDT and CDR2 YNNKEL come from the germline V gene (reference sequence). This CDR3 has 12 amino acids.

This clonotype was recorded many times. V usage is TRBV2 and J usage is TRBJ2-2; D gene uncertain. The CDR3 totals 15 residues. Germline V gives CDR1 SNHLY, CDR2 FYNNEI. Trimming took off 2 bases at V and 8 bases at J, with 15 bases between the two ends. The CDR3 sequence: CASSELSPRSGELFF. CDR3 DNA sequence: TGTGCCAGCAGTGAACTCAGCCCGCGGTCGGGGGAGCTGTTTTTT. Full variable domain (outside the CDR3, taken from reference TRBV2 and TRBJ2-2): EPEVTQTPSHQVTQMGQEVILRCVPISNHLYFYWYRQILGQKVEFLVSFYNNEISEKSEIFDDQFSVERPDGSNFTLKIRSTKLEDSAMYFCASSELSPRSGELFFGEGSRLTVL.

The sample holds many counts of this clonotype. The chain is built from TRBV20-1 and TRBJ1-2; tentative D call: TRBD1 (6 bases). The germline gives CDR1 DFQATT, CDR2 SNEGSKA (reference sequence). Trimming took 1 base from V and 0 from J, leaving 21 bases between them. The CDR3 contains 18 residues. The CDR3 coding sequence is TGCAGTGCTAGAGTGTATAATGGTGGGGGGCAAGCTAACTATGGCTACACCTTC. It specifies CSARVYNGGGQANYGYTF.

This clonotype came up many times. The rearrangement uses TRBV20-1 and TRBJ1-5; 11 nucleotides align to TRBD1. This CDR3 spans 14 amino acids. V lost 6 bases to trimming and J lost 6 bases; unmatched junction nucleotides: 7. The germline CDR1 and CDR2 sequences are DFQATT and SNEGSKA (reference sequence). The CDR3 loop reads CSAEGTGGSQPQHF. For the CDR3, the DNA is TGCAGTGCGGAAGGGACAGGGGGTTCTCAGCCCCAGCATTTT.

This clonotype was recorded many times. This chain connects TRBV7-2 to TRBJ2-3; the D gene could be TRBD1 or TRBD2 (5 bases each). This CDR3 has 15 residues. Germline values: CDR1 SGHTA, CDR2 FQGNSA. Trimming cost V 6 bases and J 3 bases, with 16 bases left between them. The CDR3 nucleotides are TGTGCCAGCAGACTCCGGGCAGGGAGTACAGATACGCAGTATTTT. Its protein product is CASRLRAGSTDTQYF.

This clonotype was detected ten times or more. This sequence joins TRBV6-1 and TRBJ2-2, with D perhaps assigned TRBD1 or TRBD2 (5 bases each). There are 12 residues in the CDR3. V lost 8 bases to trimming and J lost 6 bases, with 10 bases between them. Germline loops: CDR1 MNHNS, CDR2 SASEGT. This CDR3 reads CASAWGSGELFF. CDR3 in DNA: TGTGCCAGCGCCTGGGGGTCCGGGGAGCTGTTTTTT.

This clonotype showed up many times. This chain joins TRBV20-1 and TRBJ1-2, with a possible D match to TRBD1 (6 bases). Trimming left V 6 bases short and J 8 bases short, with 16 bases between. This CDR3 is 12 amino acids long. Germline CDR1 reads DFQATT; CDR2 reads SNEGSKA (reference sequence). Written as DNA, the CDR3 is TGCAGTGCCCGAGGGGGGATTCAAGGCTACACCTTC. Its protein is CSARGGIQGYTF.

This clonotype has a count of ten or more. The rearrangement joins TRBV20-1 to TRBJ1-2; D is ambiguous. The germline gives CDR1 DFQATT, CDR2 SNEGSKA (reference sequence). CDR3 length: 13 amino acids. Trimming shortened V by 6 bases and J by 0 bases, and 11 bases separated the two germline ends. The CDR3 spells CSAVFTANYGYTF. Here the CDR3 DNA reads TGCAGTGCGGTTTTTACCGCTAACTATGGCTACACCTTC.

Sample share makes this clonotype medium-sized. The V and J genes are TRBV28 and TRBJ2-1; no reliable D call. CDR1 and CDR2 (germline): MDHEN, SYDVKM. V lost 5 bases and J lost 8, with 13 bases in between. The CDR3 has 13 amino acids. The CDR3 is CASSLPVVDEQFF. In DNA form, the CDR3 reads TGTGCCAGCAGTCTTCCCGTCGTGGATGAGCAGTTCTTC.